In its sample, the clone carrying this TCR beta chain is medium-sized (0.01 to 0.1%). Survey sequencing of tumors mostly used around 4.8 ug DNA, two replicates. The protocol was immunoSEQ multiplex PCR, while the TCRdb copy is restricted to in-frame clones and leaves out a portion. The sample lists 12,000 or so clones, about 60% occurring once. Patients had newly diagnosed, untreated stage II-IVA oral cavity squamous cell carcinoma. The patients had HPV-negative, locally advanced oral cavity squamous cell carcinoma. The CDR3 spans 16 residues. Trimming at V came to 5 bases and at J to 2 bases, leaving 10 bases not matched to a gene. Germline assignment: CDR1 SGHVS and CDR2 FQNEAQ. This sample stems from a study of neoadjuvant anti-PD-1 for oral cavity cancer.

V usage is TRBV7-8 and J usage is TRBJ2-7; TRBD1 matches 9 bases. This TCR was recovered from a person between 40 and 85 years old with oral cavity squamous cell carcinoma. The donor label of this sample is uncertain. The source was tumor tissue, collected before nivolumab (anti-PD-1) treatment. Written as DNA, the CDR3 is TGTGCCAGCAGCCCCGGACAGGGGACGAGAACCTACGAGCAGTACTTC. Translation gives CASSPGQGTRTYEQYF. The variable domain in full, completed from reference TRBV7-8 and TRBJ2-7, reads GAGVSQSPRYKVAKRGQDVALRCDPISGHVSLFWYQQALGQGPEFLTYFQNEAQLDKSGLPSDRFFAERPEGSVSTLKIQRTQQEDSAVYLCASSPGQGTRTYEQYFGPGTRLTVT.